What follows describes a single T cell receptor (beta chain). The antigen is undetermined. Methotrexate plus calcineurin inhibitor accompanied controls' myeloablative marrow transplants; sampling was 1 year later. The record originates from a study of T cells after posttransplantation cyclophosphamide. Overall study findings and caveats: Later post-transplant blood repertoires were often dominated by donor CD8+ memory clones. TRB overlap between skin or GI tissue T cells and blood was limited.

TCRdb's copy holds only in-frame clones and misses some; the assay was immunoSEQ multiplex PCR. The data show about 21,000 clones, over 75% seen once. The trim removed 1 base at V and 6 bases at J, leaving 9 bases unmatched. This CDR3 is 16 amino acids long. The V gene's germline CDR1 is SGHRS and CDR2 YFSETQ. The rearrangement joins TRBV5-1 to TRBJ2-1, with 8 bases fitting TRBD2. Sequencing was performed on PBMCs, taken about 350 days after allogeneic stem cell transplant with calcineurin inhibitor and methotrexate. The TCR originated in a female patient aged 30 to 45 who received an allogeneic stem cell transplant from an unrelated donor, was CMV-positive, and had acute and chronic GVHD. Some T cells may originate from the graft donor. The CDR3 DNA reads as TGCGCCAGCAGCTTGACTCTGGCGGGAGGCGGCAATGAGCAGTTCTTC. Translating gives CASSLTLAGGGNEQFF.